Shown below are 22 T cell receptor beta chains from a single sample sequenced in a study of T cells in Graves' hyperthyroidism and ophthalmopathy. Amplification yielded TCR beta CDR3 regions, with RNA transcripts as the source. First-round RT-PCR targeting the TCR CDR3 was performed with the HTBI primer set. TCRdb re-derived calls from the multiplex PCR reads in MiXCR, one entry per CDR3 protein. The repertoire consists of approximately 380,000 distinct CDR3 sequences, with less than 20% occurring once and the leading ten covering around 40%. The sequenced material came from blood. The receptors derive from a young man with Graves' ophthalmopathy.

The table lists this clonotype with many counts. The V gene is TRBV6-1, the J gene TRBJ2-1; D call uncertain. The CDR3 loop spans 15 amino acids. V was shortened by 5 bases and J by 3 bases, with 14 bases between the two germline ends. CDR1 and CDR2 (germline): MNHNS, SASEGT. The CDR3 sequence is CASSPKRHFYNEQFF. The CDR3 DNA sequence: TGTGCCAGCAGTCCGAAACGACATTTCTACAATGAGCAGTTCTTC.

The chain links TRBV9 to TRBJ2-5; D possibly corresponds to TRBD1 (5 bases). With 3 bases removed from V and 3 bases from J, the gap between germline ends came to 12 bases. The V gene's germline CDR1 is SGDLS and CDR2 YYNGEE. The CDR3 is 14 amino acids. The CDR3 region has the DNA TGTGCCAGCAGCGCGCAGGCAGGGAAAGAGACCCAGTACTTC. Translation gives CASSAQAGKETQYF. Based on the CDR3 plus reference TRBV9 and TRBJ2-5, the full variable domain is DSGVTQTPKHLITATGQRVTLRCSPRSGDLSVYWYQQSLDQGLQFLIQYYNGEERAKGNILERFSAQQFPDLHSELNLSSLELGDSALYFCASSAQAGKETQYFGPGTRLLVL.

This clonotype was detected many times. The chain employs TRBV12-3 or TRBV12-4 and TRBJ2-7, with 7 bases aligning to TRBD1. CDR3 length: 15 amino acids. After removal of 4 bases from V and 5 bases from J, the junction contained 11 bases not matched to a gene. As DNA, the CDR3 is TGTGCCAGCAGTTCCGACAGGGTAACGATCCACGAGCAGTACTTC. Translated: CASSSDRVTIHEQYF.

This clonotype has a count of ten or more. The genes are TRBV2 and TRBJ2-3; 7 nucleotides align to TRBD2. The germline CDR1 and CDR2 sequences are SNHLY and FYNNEI. This CDR3 has 14 residues. The V segment lost 7 bases and the J segment 2 bases; nucleotides outside the gene matches: 6. The CDR3 nucleotides are TGTGCCAGCATTGAGCGGGGATACACAGATACGCAGTATTTT. As protein: CASIERGYTDTQYF.

This clonotype was detected ten times or more. This chain joins TRBV6-1 and TRBJ1-1, with D maybe TRBD1 (5 bases). Germline assignment: CDR1 MNHNS and CDR2 SASEGT. V lost 5 bases and J 1 base, leaving 11 bases between the germline ends. This CDR3 comprises 14 residues. Here the CDR3 DNA reads TGTGCCAGCAGTCCTAACACAGGGAACACTGAAGCTTTCTTT. Protein: CASSPNTGNTEAFF.

J is TRBJ1-2 and V is TRBV9; D remains unclear. Germline CDR1 is SGDLS and CDR2 is YYNGEE. Trimming took off 0 bases at V and 0 bases at J, with 18 bases between the two ends. This CDR3 spans 18 amino acids. Here the CDR3 DNA reads TGTGCCAGCAGCGTAGCGACCCACACACGGTGGACTAACTATGGCTACACCTTC. Translation gives CASSVATHTRWTNYGYTF. The whole variable domain, remainder taken from reference TRBV9 and TRBJ1-2, is DSGVTQTPKHLITATGQRVTLRCSPRSGDLSVYWYQQSLDQGLQFLIQYYNGEERAKGNILERFSAQQFPDLHSELNLSSLELGDSALYFCASSVATHTRWTNYGYTFGSGTRLTVV.

This clonotype was picked up many times. J is TRBJ1-2 and V is TRBV2; weak D call: TRBD1 (6 bases). Between the trimmed V and J ends, which lost 0 bases and 5 bases, there was a span of 10 bases. CDR1 is SNHLY and CDR2 is FYNNEI in the germline V gene. CDR3 size: 14 residues. This CDR3 reads CASSEAEGQYGYTF. The CDR3 DNA sequence: TGTGCCAGCAGTGAAGCTGAAGGACAGTATGGCTACACCTTC.

This clonotype was found many times. The CDR3 is CASSRDRSMEKLFF. In DNA form, the CDR3 reads TGCGCCAGCAGCCGAGACAGATCAATGGAAAAACTGTTTTTT. The rearrangement uses TRBV5-1 and TRBJ1-4, with D possibly matching TRBD1 (5 bases). V was pared by 4 bases and J by 8 bases, with 15 bases between. This CDR3 is 14 amino acids long. CDR1 and CDR2 from the germline V gene are SGHRS and YFSETQ.

In this sample, this clonotype turned up many times. The J gene is TRBJ1-1, the V gene TRBV27, with D perhaps matching TRBD1 (5 bases). Germline CDR1 MNHEY, CDR2 SMNVEV (reference sequence). CDR3 size: 12 residues. V lost 6 bases, J lost 10 bases, and 15 bases lay in between. CDR3 protein: CASSRGGEGAFF. Here the CDR3 DNA reads TGTGCCAGCAGCCGGGGGGGAGAGGGAGCTTTCTTT.

This clonotype was counted many times. The gene calls are TRBV18 and TRBJ2-7, with D possibly TRBD1 on 5 matching bases. This CDR3 has 12 amino acids. Germline V gene data show CDR1 as KGHSH and CDR2 as LQKENI. V was clipped by 3 bases and J by 2 bases, with 5 bases between them. In nucleotides, the CDR3 is TGTGCCAGCTCACCGGACACCTACGAGCAGTACTTC. It codes for CASSPDTYEQYF.

The chain carries TRBV20-1 and TRBJ2-5; the match to TRBD1 covers 9 bases. Germline V lookup: CDR1 DFQATT, CDR2 SNEGSKA (reference sequence). This CDR3 region has 14 residues. With V trimmed by 7 bases and J by 0 bases, 6 bases remained unmatched. The CDR3 sequence: CSETGQGNQETQYF. Here the CDR3 DNA reads TGCAGTGAGACCGGACAGGGGAACCAAGAGACCCAGTACTTC.

This clonotype was recorded many times. The chain recombines TRBV18 with TRBJ1-5, with TRBD1 as a possible D gene (6 bases). Per the germline V gene, CDR1 is KGHSH and CDR2 is LQKENI. The CDR3 has 14 amino acids. Trimming removed 5 bases at V and 3 bases at J, with 11 bases between. This CDR3 is CASSADRYNQPQHF. The CDR3 DNA reads as TGTGCCAGCTCAGCCGACAGGTACAATCAGCCCCAGCATTTT.

The gene calls are TRBV27 and TRBJ2-7, with unresolved D. The V gene's germline CDR1 is MNHEY and CDR2 SMNVEV (reference sequence). The CDR3 spans 14 residues. Trimming stripped 5 bases from V and 1 base from J, with 12 bases between. CDR3 region: CASSPRMTSYEQYF. The CDR3 nucleotides are TGTGCCAGCAGTCCCCGGATGACGTCCTACGAGCAGTACTTC.

The J gene is TRBJ2-1, the V gene TRBV7-2; 10 bases are shared with TRBD1. J lost 3 bases, V lost 6 bases, and 8 bases had no gene match. This CDR3 is built from 16 residues. In germline, CDR1 is SGHTA, CDR2 FQGNSA. The CDR3 is CASSLTGTGDYNEQFF. Here the CDR3 DNA reads TGTGCCAGCAGTCTAACCGGGACAGGGGACTACAATGAGCAGTTCTTC.

Ten or more counts support this clonotype. The chain has TRBV7-3 and TRBJ1-5; unclear D gene. In germline, CDR1 is SGHTA, CDR2 FQGTGA. The V gene lost 5 bases and the J gene lost 7 bases, with 12 bases spanning the gap. CDR3 length equals 13 residues. CDR3 coding DNA: TGTGCCAGCAGCCCCGTCCCTGGGCAGCCCCAGCATTTT. Translated: CASSPVPGQPQHF.

For this clonotype: Its ends do not fully match the called genes, so a read error is possible. The gene calls are TRBV27 and TRBJ2-3, with 9 bases that match TRBD2. The CDR3 length is 18 residues. The germline gives CDR1 MNHEY, CDR2 SMNVEV (reference sequence). The CDR3 sequence: CASSPPIMLAGEKDTRYF. In nucleotides, the CDR3 is TGTGCCAGCAGTCCCCCCATCATGTTAGCGGGGGAGAAAGATACGCGGTATTTT.

This chain connects TRBV19 to TRBJ2-5, with 7 bases aligning to TRBD2. The CDR3 has 16 amino acids. The junction had 13 bases not matched to a gene; V was cut back by 4 bases and J by 5 bases. The V gene's germline CDR1 is LNHDA and CDR2 SQIVND (reference sequence). Written as DNA, the CDR3 is TGTGCCAGTAGTAGCGCAAATCGGGGGGTTGTTGAGACCCAGTACTTC. Protein product: CASSSANRGVVETQYF.

This clonotype was counted between two and nine times. The V call is TRBV6-5, the J call TRBJ2-1; no definite D call. The CDR3 is made up of 11 amino acids. From germline, CDR1 is MNHEY and CDR2 SVGAGI. Trimming took off 0 bases at V and 10 bases at J, with 4 bases between the two ends. As DNA, the CDR3 is TGTGCCAGCAGTTACTCCAGGGAGCAGTTCTTC. Translation gives CASSYSREQFF.

This clonotype was recorded a few times. The chain has TRBV7-3 and TRBJ2-1; either TRBD1 or TRBD2 may supply D (5 bases each). Germline V gene lookup returns CDR1 SGHTA and CDR2 FQGTGA. The length of the CDR3 is 15 residues. Trimming stripped 5 bases from V and 2 bases from J, with 13 bases between. CDR3 region: CASSPTGTPYNEQFF. Written as DNA, the CDR3 is TGTGCCAGCAGCCCCACCGGGACCCCCTACAATGAGCAGTTCTTC.

This clonotype turned up a few times. The chain employs TRBV5-5 and TRBJ2-1; no definite D call. This CDR3 region has 15 residues. Trimming shortened V by 0 bases and J by 0 bases, and 7 bases separated the two germline ends. Germline V gene lookup returns CDR1 SGHKS and CDR2 YYEKEE (reference sequence). The CDR3 DNA sequence: TGTGCCAGCAGCTTGGACTCCAGCTCCTACAATGAGCAGTTCTTC. Translated, it gives CASSLDSSSYNEQFF.

The chain employs TRBV24-1 and TRBJ2-2; TRBD1 agrees at 10 bases. From germline, CDR1 is KGHDR and CDR2 SFDVKD. Losses at the gene ends were 4 bases for V and 7 bases for J; bases not matched to a gene: 5. The CDR3 is 15 amino acids. The DNA of the CDR3 is TGTGCCACCAGTGACGAGACAGGGGGCAACGGGGAGCTGTTTTTT. It yields the protein CATSDETGGNGELFF.

The chain carries TRBV28 and TRBJ2-3; 10 bases map to TRBD2. This CDR3 comprises 16 residues. V was pared by 4 bases and J by 3 bases, with 7 bases of the junction left unmatched. Germline V CDR1 and CDR2: MDHEN, SYDVKM. The CDR3 here is CASSSTAGGFTDTQYF. CDR3 coding DNA: TGTGCCAGCAGTTCGACAGCGGGAGGGTTTACAGATACGCAGTATTTT.